This T cell receptor (beta chain) was sequenced in a study of Graves' ophthalmopathy and Graves' hyperthyroidism. Study-wide context: Peripheral blood sampling occurred at initial diagnosis, before any treatment. Study-level results: With less than 90% sensitivity and roughly 80% specificity, a 13-signature model separated ophthalmopathy from stable hyperthyroidism.

Trimming left V 3 bases short and J 0 bases short, with 12 bases between. The CDR3 spans 15 residues. Per germline, CDR1 DFQATT and CDR2 SNEGSKA (reference sequence). As regards this clonotype: Antigen: not known.

Amplification of TCR beta CDR3 regions used RNA transcripts. Following a first-round RT-PCR that used HTBI primers, a second-round multiplex PCR was carried out. Via MiXCR, TCRdb re-called the multiplex PCR reads, giving one row per CDR3 protein. Of about 410,000 distinct CDR3 sequences listed, 18% were seen once; the top ten hold roughly 1.6%. The V and J genes are TRBV20-1 and TRBJ1-5; D possibly corresponds to TRBD1 (5 bases). Specimen: peripheral blood. This receptor was obtained from a woman aged 18-29 years with Graves' ophthalmopathy. CDR3 coding DNA: TGCAGTGCTAGTTCGCGACAGACTAGCAATCAGCCCCAGCATTTT. Its translation is CSASSRQTSNQPQHF.